This T cell receptor beta chain was sequenced in a study of T-cell memory formation after mild COVID-19. Study results and limitations: Researchers report contracting CD4+ clones mostly in CM and EM, with CD8+ clones in EMRA. Several responding clones turned up in pre-infection memory, indicating that cross-reactive memory may have taken part. SARS-CoV-2 specificity was not confirmed for second-wave clones peaking on day 37.

TCRdb called the 5' RACE reads again in MiXCR, with one record for every CDR3 protein. This sample has fewer than 500,000 distinct CDR3 sequences; more than 20% occur once, and the top ten carry around 13%. To note about this clonotype: No antigen is known for it.

CDR1 is MNHNY, CDR2 SVGAGI, per germline (reference sequence). Germline trimming cut 5 bases from V and 3 bases from J; bases unmatched to any gene: 4. There are 14 residues in the CDR3. The genes are TRBV6-6 and TRBJ2-7; 10 bases agree with TRBD1. The specimen sequenced was PBMCs or a T cell subset sorted from them (not recorded which). The receptor was isolated from an adult woman who had mild COVID-19 (a few samples of this study predate the infection). Cell type and time point are not known. CDR3 loop: CASSRRTGGYEQYF. The CDR3 DNA reads TGTGCCAGCAGTCGACGGACAGGGGGCTACGAGCAGTACTTC.